These 2 T cell receptor beta chains came from one sample sequenced in a study of cytomegalovirus exposure and HLA in healthy donors. The PCR employed 60 Vbeta primers together with 13 Jbeta primers. Sequencing used immunoSEQ multiplex PCR; TCRdb keeps in-frame clones, though not all of them. Found here are 150,000 to 200,000 clones, around 90% of them singletons; the top ten hold less than 1.3%. Sequencing used PBMCs. The source is a boy aged 2 to 10 in good health and CMV-seronegative.

The gene calls are TRBV6-1 and TRBJ2-7; maybe TRBD2 (6 bases). From germline, CDR1 is MNHNS and CDR2 SASEGT. V was pared by 5 bases and J by 4 bases, with 18 bases between. The CDR3 runs 15 residues. The DNA of the CDR3 is TGTGCCAGCAGTAGATTTAGCGGTGCTATTTACGAGCAGTACTTC. As protein: CASSRFSGAIYEQYF.

V is TRBV18 and J is TRBJ2-7; tentative D call: TRBD1 (6 bases). The V end was cut by 0 bases, the J end by 3 bases, with 12 bases between. CDR1 and CDR2 (germline): KGHSH, LQKENI. The CDR3 is 15 amino acids. DNA for the CDR3: TGTGCCAGCTCACCACCACCGGGACACCACTACGAGCAGTACTTC. Its translation: CASSPPPGHHYEQYF.